These 8 T cell receptor beta chains came from one sample sequenced in a study of cytomegalovirus exposure and HLA in healthy donors. Both 60 Vbeta primers and 13 Jbeta primers went into the PCR. Repertoires were generated with immunoSEQ multiplex PCR, while TCRdb's copy carries only in-frame clones and drops some. Altogether roughly 78,000 clones are present, about two thirds being singletons, with the ten largest covering 5% to 6%. The sequenced sample was PBMCs. These receptors came from a man in his thirties or forties in good health and CMV-seropositive.

The chain couples TRBV29-1 to TRBJ1-2, with D maybe TRBD1 (5 bases). The CDR3 totals 13 residues. V lost 6 bases and J lost 6, with 17 bases in between. CDR1 is SQVTM and CDR2 is ANQGSEA in the germline V gene. DNA for the CDR3: TGCAGCGTCCCCGGTGGGGAAGGGGATGGCTACACCTTC. Its translation: CSVPGGEGDGYTF.

J is TRBJ2-1 and V is TRBV5-1, with D tentatively TRBD2 (5 bases). CDR1 is SGHRS, CDR2 YFSETQ, per germline. The CDR3 loop spans 13 amino acids. V was trimmed by 2 bases and J by 5 bases, leaving 8 bases between them. The CDR3 DNA sequence: TGCGCCAGCAGCTTTACTAGGGACAATGAGCAGTTCTTC. Translating it yields CASSFTRDNEQFF.

This sequence joins TRBV20-1 and TRBJ2-1, with 8 bases identical to TRBD1. V dropped 5 bases and J dropped 9; count of bases not matched to a gene: 3. CDR3 length: 11 amino acids. The germline V gene encodes CDR1 DFQATT and CDR2 SNEGSKA (reference sequence). The CDR3 loop is CSAPQGVEQFF. The DNA for the CDR3 is TGCAGTGCTCCACAGGGGGTTGAGCAGTTCTTC.

This clone was seen a handful of times. The chain links TRBV7-3 to TRBJ1-6, with 7 bases matching TRBD1. The junction had 5 bases not matched to a gene; V was cut back by 4 bases and J by 11 bases. CDR1 SGHTA and CDR2 FQGTGA come from the germline V gene. This CDR3 has 13 amino acids. CDR3 residues: CASSSRQGPPLHF. CDR3 nucleotide sequence: TGTGCCAGCAGCTCAAGACAGGGACCACCCCTCCACTTT.

This clone was seen only a few times. The genes are TRBV5-1 and TRBJ1-4, with TRBD1 as a possible D gene (5 bases). The V gene lost 0 bases and the J gene lost 5 bases, with 8 bases spanning the gap. The germline gives CDR1 SGHRS, CDR2 YFSETQ. This CDR3 is 14 amino acids long. CDR3 DNA: TGCGCCAGCAGCTTGGGACAGAAAAATGAAAAACTGTTTTTT. Translating it yields CASSLGQKNEKLFF. Using reference TRBV5-1 and TRBJ1-4 for the parts outside the CDR3, the full variable domain is KAGVTQTPRYLIKTRGQQVTLSCSPISGHRSVSWYQQTPGQGLQFLFEYFSETQRNKGNFPGRFSGRQFSNSRSEMNVSTLELGDSALYLCASSLGQKNEKLFFGSGTQLSVL.

This clone was counted a single time. The chain employs TRBV29-1 and TRBJ2-1; no reliable D call. V lost 3 bases and J lost 7, with 10 bases in between. The germline gives CDR1 SQVTM, CDR2 ANQGSEA. The CDR3 runs to 12 residues. The CDR3 DNA follows: TGCAGCGTTGAGCCGACAACTAATGAGCAGTTCTTC. This sequence encodes CSVEPTTNEQFF.

The chain uses TRBV19 and TRBJ2-5; 8 bases are a match to TRBD1. Trimming took 7 bases from V and 2 from J; bases not matched to a gene: 6. The CDR3 is 14 residues long. In germline, CDR1 is LNHDA, CDR2 SQIVND (reference sequence). The CDR3 sequence: CASNPGQAQETQYF. In DNA form, the CDR3 reads TGTGCCAGTAATCCGGGACAGGCACAAGAGACCCAGTACTTC. Full variable domain (missing parts from reference TRBV19 and TRBJ2-5): DGGITQSPKYLFRKEGQNVTLSCEQNLNHDAMYWYRQDPGQGLRLIYYSQIVNDFQKGDIAEGYSVSREKKESFPLTVTSAQKNPTAFYLCASNPGQAQETQYFGPGTRLLVL.

In its sample, this clone was seen a few times. The chain employs TRBV19 and TRBJ2-7; TRBD2 is a possible D gene (7 bases). The V gene lost 5 bases and the J gene lost 2 bases, with 16 bases spanning the gap. The CDR3 spans 15 residues. In germline, CDR1 is LNHDA, CDR2 SQIVND (reference sequence). CDR3 in amino acids: CASSANFGGPYEQYF. In DNA form, the CDR3 reads TGTGCCAGTAGTGCAAACTTCGGGGGGCCCTACGAGCAGTACTTC.